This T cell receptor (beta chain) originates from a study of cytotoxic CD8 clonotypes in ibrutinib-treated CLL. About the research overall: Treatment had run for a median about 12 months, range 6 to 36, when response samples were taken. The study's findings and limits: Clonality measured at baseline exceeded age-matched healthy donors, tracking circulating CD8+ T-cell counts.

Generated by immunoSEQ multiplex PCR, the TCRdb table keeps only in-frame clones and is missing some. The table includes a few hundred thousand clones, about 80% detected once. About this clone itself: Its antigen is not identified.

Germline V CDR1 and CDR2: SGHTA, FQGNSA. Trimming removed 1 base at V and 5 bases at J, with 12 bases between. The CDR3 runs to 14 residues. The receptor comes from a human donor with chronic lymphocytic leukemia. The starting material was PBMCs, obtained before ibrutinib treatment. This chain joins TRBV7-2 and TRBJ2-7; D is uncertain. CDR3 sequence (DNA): TGTGCCAGCAGCTTAGGACACAACCCAGACGAGCAGTACTTC. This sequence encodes CASSLGHNPDEQYF. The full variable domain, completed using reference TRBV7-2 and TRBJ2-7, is GAGVSQSPSNKVTEKGKDVELRCDPISGHTALYWYRQSLGQGLEFLIYFQGNSAPDKSGLPSDRFSAERTGGSVSTLTIQRTQQEDSAVYLCASSLGHNPDEQYFGPGTRLTVT.